This T cell receptor (beta chain) was documented in a study of blood T cells in healthy people across ages. The study, taken as a whole, reports: Higher naive T cell percentage went strongly together with higher TCR beta diversity. Diversity of TCR beta per million T cells declined in a roughly linear way with age.

Healthy Russian Caucasian donors spanned ages about 6 to 95 years. This clonotype was counted between two and nine times. Its specificity is not known. From germline, CDR1 is MGHRA and CDR2 YSYEKL. The CDR3 runs to 17 residues. Deletions cut 2 bases from V and 4 bases from J, with 19 bases between. A J-beta primer mix and a sample-barcoded 5' primer were used in a second PCR of roughly 7 to 12 cycles. TCRdb recomputed calls from the 5' RACE reads with MiXCR, one row per CDR3 protein. The sample lists about 1.6 million distinct CDR3 sequences, about 35% occurring once. Sequencing was performed on blood. The receptor comes from a woman in her twenties or thirties in good health. V gene TRBV4-1 combines with J gene TRBJ2-3, with D tentatively TRBD2 (6 bases). The DNA for the CDR3 is TGCGCCAGCAGCCAACGAGTCCTAGGAGGGGTTGCAGATACGCAGTATTTT. Its translation: CASSQRVLGGVADTQYF.